This T cell receptor (beta chain) was captured by sequencing in a study of post-analysis software for immune sequencing data. Findings of the study overall: Controls showed lower frequencies than patients for roughly five TRBV segments, and TRBV5-6, TRBV5-1 and TRBV20-1 were among these. F-measure co-clustering was strong for batch-matched samples.

Presence of unique molecular identifiers characterized the TCR beta cDNA libraries. TCRdb fed the PCR reads into MiXCR, producing one record per CDR3 protein. The data show almost 700,000 distinct CDR3 sequences, roughly three fifths seen once. As for this clonotype: The antigen is not known.

CDR1 ENHRY and CDR2 SYGVKD come from the germline V gene. This CDR3 is built from 20 residues. Unmatched junction bases numbered 13, after V lost 5 bases and J lost 0 bases. This chain links TRBV10-3 with TRBJ2-1, with 13 positions matching TRBD2. This clonotype originated in a girl aged 2 to 9 with multiple sclerosis. Sequenced input: blood. The chain's CDR3 is CAISYKTSGGPRSSYNEQFF. The CDR3 DNA reads as TGTGCCATCAGTTACAAGACTAGCGGGGGGCCAAGGAGCTCCTACAATGAGCAGTTCTTC.